Included here is one T cell receptor (beta chain) sequence, with context. As yet, its antigen is unknown. TCRdb keeps only in-frame clones here, not all; method: immunoSEQ multiplex PCR. The data contain 8,000 to 9,500 clones, about 90% of them singletons. The sample comes from a study of T cells after posttransplantation cyclophosphamide. Findings and caveats of the study: Blood and skin or GI T cell repertoires showed limited TRB overlap. Recipient CMV seropositivity and CMV reactivation strongly tracked TRB clonality. Later post-transplant blood repertoires were often dominated by donor CD8+ memory clones.

This CDR3 spans 15 amino acids. Germline V lookup: CDR1 SEHNR, CDR2 FQNEAQ (reference sequence). Trimming shortened V by 6 bases and J by 4 bases, and 18 bases separated the two germline ends. Treatment was busulfan-fludarabine conditioning, a marrow graft, and cyclophosphamide on days +3 and +4. The genes are TRBV7-9 and TRBJ2-5; D not certain. The receptor comes from a female patient aged 50-65 years who received an allogeneic stem cell transplant from a related donor, was CMV-positive, and had no GVHD. Part of the T cells may come from the graft donor. The sample here was CD4+ T cells sorted from blood, taken around 1,300 days after allogeneic stem cell transplant with posttransplant cyclophosphamide. CDR3 coding DNA: TGTGCCAGCAGACAAAGTGGAGTCGGTGGAGAGACCCAGTACTTC. Translation gives CASRQSGVGGETQYF.